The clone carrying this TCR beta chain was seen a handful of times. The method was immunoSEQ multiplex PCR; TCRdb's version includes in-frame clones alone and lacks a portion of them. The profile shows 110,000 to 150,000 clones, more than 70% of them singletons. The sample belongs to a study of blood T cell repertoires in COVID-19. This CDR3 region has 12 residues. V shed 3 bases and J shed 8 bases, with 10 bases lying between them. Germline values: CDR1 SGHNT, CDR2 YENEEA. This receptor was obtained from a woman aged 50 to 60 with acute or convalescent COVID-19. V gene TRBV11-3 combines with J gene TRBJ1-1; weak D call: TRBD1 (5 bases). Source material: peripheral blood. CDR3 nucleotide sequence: TGTGCCAGCAGCTTGAACGGGGGGGAAGCTTTCTTT. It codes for CASSLNGGEAFF.